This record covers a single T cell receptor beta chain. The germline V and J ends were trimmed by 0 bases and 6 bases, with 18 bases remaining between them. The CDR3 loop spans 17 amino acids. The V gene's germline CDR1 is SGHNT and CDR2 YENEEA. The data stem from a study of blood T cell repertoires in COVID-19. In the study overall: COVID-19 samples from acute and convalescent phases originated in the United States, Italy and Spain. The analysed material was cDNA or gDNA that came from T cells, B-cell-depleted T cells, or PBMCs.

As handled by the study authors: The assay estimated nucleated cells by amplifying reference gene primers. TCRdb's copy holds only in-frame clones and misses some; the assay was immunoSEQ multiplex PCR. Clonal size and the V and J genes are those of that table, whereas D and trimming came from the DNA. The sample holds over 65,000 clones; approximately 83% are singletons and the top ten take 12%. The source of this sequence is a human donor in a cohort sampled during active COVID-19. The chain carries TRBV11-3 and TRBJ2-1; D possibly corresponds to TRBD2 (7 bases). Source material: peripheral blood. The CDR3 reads CASSLDQQGWGGNEQFF. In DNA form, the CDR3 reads TGTGCCAGCAGCTTAGACCAACAGGGTTGGGGGGGCAATGAGCAGTTCTTC.